This paragraph reports one T cell receptor (beta chain). CDR1 and CDR2 (germline): MNHEY, SVGAGI. The CDR3 has 14 residues. V trimming: 5 bases; J trimming: 4 bases; junction bases outside the gene matches: 7. It was with random hexamers that roughly 0.45 to 1 ug RNA was reverse transcribed. TCRdb processed the immunoSEQ multiplex PCR reads anew with MiXCR; each CDR3 protein has one entry. The sample has around 190,000 distinct CDR3 sequences; roughly 94% are singletons. The entry originates in a study of CD8 T cells in Susac syndrome. Blood CD8+ and CD4+ T cells underwent high-throughput TCR beta sequencing.

V is TRBV6-5 and J is TRBJ1-1; TRBD1 matches at 7 bases. The specimen was CD4+ T cells from PBMCs. The origin of this receptor is a human donor in good health. CDR3 sequence reads: CASSTPTGATEAFF. The CDR3, as DNA: TGTGCCAGCAGTACACCTACAGGGGCCACTGAAGCTTTCTTT.